This note documents a single TCR beta chain sequence. Germline V gene data show CDR1 as SQVTM and CDR2 as ANQGSEA. J gave up 6 bases and V 0 bases, and 10 bases lay outside the gene matches. The CDR3 covers 15 residues. RNA transcripts gave rise to amplified TCR beta CDR3 regions. The HTBI primer set served for first-round RT-PCR of the TCR CDR3. TCRdb independently ran MiXCR on the multiplex PCR reads; one entry per CDR3 protein. Here the sample spans 450,000 to 550,000 distinct CDR3 sequences, roughly a quarter being singletons. This entry belongs to a study of T cells in Graves' hyperthyroidism and ophthalmopathy.

Sequencing was performed on blood. V usage is TRBV29-1 and J usage is TRBJ2-7, with TRBD2 matching 8 bases. This receptor was taken from a woman aged 30 to 39 with Graves' ophthalmopathy. CDR3 protein: CSVEDPGRETCEQYF. The CDR3 DNA sequence: TGCAGCGTTGAAGATCCCGGGAGGGAAACCTGCGAGCAGTACTTC.